The entry below gives a single T cell receptor (beta chain) sequence along with its context. This sample was included in a study of shared clonotypes between healthy human individuals. Assay runs were performed at deep level. For each subset, genomic DNA was distributed in equal portions over several immunoSEQ plates. Sequenced by immunoSEQ multiplex PCR; TCRdb stores in-frame clones only, minus some. The sample shows 300,000 to 400,000 clones, roughly 70% of them seen only once. This clonotype was sampled from a man aged 25-40 years in good health. The sample consisted of memory CD4+ T cells sorted from blood. The subset is: CD45RA-negative fraction.

CDR3 coding DNA: TGTGCCAGCAGCTTAGATACAGGGGCGAGTCCTACAACCTTC. It encodes CASSLDTGASPTTF. The chain joins TRBV7-9 to TRBJ1-2; 7 positions match TRBD1. The V gene end was trimmed by 1 base and the J gene end by 14 bases; junction bases not matched to a gene: 13. The CDR3 spans 14 residues. Germline-derived CDR1 and CDR2 are SEHNR and FQNEAQ (reference sequence).